The 13 T cell receptor beta chains listed next were all sequenced from one sample in a study of cytomegalovirus exposure and HLA in healthy donors. Primers for the PCR totalled 60 Vbeta and 13 Jbeta. TCRdb's table, derived via immunoSEQ multiplex PCR, lists solely in-frame clones and lacks some. The profile covers around 65,000 clones, with about 81% appearing a single time and roughly 51% taken by the ten largest. Sequencing was done on a sample of PBMCs. The receptors were gathered from a man aged 50 or older in good health and CMV-seropositive.

There are a few counts of this clone. V gene TRBV11-2 combines with J gene TRBJ2-5; D may be TRBD2 (6 bases). The V end lost 5 bases, the J end lost 2 bases, and 12 bases lay between the germline ends. The CDR3 is 14 residues long. Per germline, CDR1 SGHAT and CDR2 FQNNGV. CDR3 nucleotide sequence: TGTGCCAGCAGCGTCGATGGGGGGCAAGAGACCCAGTACTTC. This gives the protein CASSVDGGQETQYF.

This chain links TRBV18 with TRBJ2-7, with 7 bases fitting TRBD2. The V and J ends lost 0 bases and 5 bases, in that order; junction bases with no gene match: 7. Looked up from germline, CDR1 is KGHSH and CDR2 is LQKENI. The CDR3 runs 15 residues. Here the CDR3 reads CASSPPRGGNHEQYF. The CDR3 coding sequence is TGTGCCAGCTCACCACCGAGGGGAGGGAACCACGAGCAGTACTTC.

The chain has TRBV7-9 and TRBJ2-5; D gene unclear. The CDR3 spans 12 residues. Deletions cut 5 bases from V and 5 bases from J, with 9 bases between. Germline V gene lookup returns CDR1 SEHNR and CDR2 FQNEAQ (reference sequence). The CDR3 protein is CASSGNWETQYF. The CDR3 DNA is TGTGCCAGCAGCGGTAACTGGGAGACCCAGTACTTC.

Only one count was recorded for this clone. The gene calls are TRBV4-3 and TRBJ2-7; 8 bases fit TRBD2. From germline, CDR1 is LGHNA and CDR2 YSLEER. The CDR3 sequence is 13 residues long. The V segment lost 6 bases and the J segment 3 bases; nucleotides outside the gene matches: 4. The CDR3 DNA reads as TGCGCCAGCAGTAGGACTAGCCTCTACGAGCAGTACTTC. It yields the protein CASSRTSLYEQYF.

The chain combines TRBV4-3 with TRBJ2-7; 7 bases align to TRBD1. The germline gives CDR1 LGHNA, CDR2 YSLEER. Losses at the gene ends were 1 base for V and 3 bases for J; bases not matched to a gene: 6. This CDR3 is built from 15 residues. The CDR3 bases are TGCGCCAGCAGCCAAGGGCACAGGGGCGGCTACGAGCAGTACTTC. Protein sequence: CASSQGHRGGYEQYF.

The genes are TRBV29-1 and TRBJ1-2, with TRBD1 identical over 8 bases. V dropped 7 bases and J dropped 4; count of bases not matched to a gene: 5. The length of the CDR3 is 12 residues. The germline V gene has CDR1 SQVTM and CDR2 ANQGSEA. CDR3 DNA sequence: TGCAGCGCCGACAGGGGCGGCTATGGCTACACCTTC. Protein product: CSADRGGYGYTF.

In the case of this clone: Germline is not matched at one junction end, which may reflect a read error. The chain is built from TRBV10-3 and TRBJ1-1; a possible D gene is TRBD1 (6 bases). CDR1 is ENHRY and CDR2 is SYGVKD in the germline V gene. This CDR3 has 16 amino acids. The CDR3 region has the DNA TGCTCCCCAAGGGCAGGGGTCGAGCCCATGAACACTGAAGCTTTCTTT. This sequence encodes CSPRAGVEPMNTEAFF.

The chain links TRBV9 to TRBJ2-5, with 10 bases identical to TRBD2. The CDR3 contains 15 residues. V shed 0 bases, J shed 5 bases, and the junction held 4 bases outside the gene matches. The germline CDR1 and CDR2 sequences are SGDLS and YYNGEE. CDR3: CASSVGTSGTETQYF. CDR3 sequence (DNA): TGTGCCAGCAGCGTAGGCACTAGCGGGACGGAGACCCAGTACTTC.

This clone has more than one count but fewer than ten. The CDR3 DNA reads TGTGCCAGTAGTATAGATCTGGGGGGGTACGAGCAGTACTTC. Translated: CASSIDLGGYEQYF. This sequence joins TRBV19 and TRBJ2-7, with TRBD2 matching 7 bases. CDR3 size: 14 residues. Losses at the gene ends were 0 bases for V and 4 bases for J; bases not matched to a gene: 3. Germline V gene lookup returns CDR1 LNHDA and CDR2 SQIVND (reference sequence).

The genes are TRBV27 and TRBJ2-7, with a tentative D call TRBD2 (5 bases). V shed 6 bases and J shed 2 bases, with 14 bases lying between them. The CDR3 has 14 residues. The germline CDR1 and CDR2 sequences are MNHEY and SMNVEV (reference sequence). The chain's CDR3 is CASRTLIGTYEQYF. The CDR3 DNA reads TGTGCCAGCAGGACCCTAATCGGGACCTACGAGCAGTACTTC.

Regarding this clone: The junction departs from the called germline gene at one end, perhaps through a read error. The genes are TRBV4-2 and TRBJ2-3, with 8 bases matching TRBD2. Germline V lookup: CDR1 LGHNA, CDR2 YNFKEQ. The CDR3 totals 17 residues. CDR3 sequence (DNA): TGTGTCAGCAGCCAAGATTTGCGGGGGGTTCGCACAGATACGCAGTATTTT. Protein sequence: CVSSQDLRGVRTDTQYF.

This clone appeared a few times. The CDR3 DNA sequence: TGCGCCAGCAGTGAGTCATTTGGGGGGGGGTCGGGCACTGAAGCTTTCTTT. It yields the protein CASSESFGGGSGTEAFF. The rearrangement uses TRBV10-2 and TRBJ1-1; a weak D match, TRBD1 (5 bases). The CDR3 is 17 residues long. Trimming pared 0 bases from V and 4 bases from J, leaving 18 bases between. Looked up from germline, CDR1 is WSHSY and CDR2 is SAAADI.

The genes are TRBV6-5 and TRBJ2-7; TRBD2 matches at 8 bases. This CDR3 is 15 amino acids long. V shed 2 bases and J 4 bases; nucleotides not matched to a gene: 7. Germline V gives CDR1 MNHEY, CDR2 SVGAGI. The CDR3 DNA sequence: TGTGCCAGCAGTTACCTCCAGGCTAGCGGGTACGAGCAGTACTTC. This codes for CASSYLQASGYEQYF.